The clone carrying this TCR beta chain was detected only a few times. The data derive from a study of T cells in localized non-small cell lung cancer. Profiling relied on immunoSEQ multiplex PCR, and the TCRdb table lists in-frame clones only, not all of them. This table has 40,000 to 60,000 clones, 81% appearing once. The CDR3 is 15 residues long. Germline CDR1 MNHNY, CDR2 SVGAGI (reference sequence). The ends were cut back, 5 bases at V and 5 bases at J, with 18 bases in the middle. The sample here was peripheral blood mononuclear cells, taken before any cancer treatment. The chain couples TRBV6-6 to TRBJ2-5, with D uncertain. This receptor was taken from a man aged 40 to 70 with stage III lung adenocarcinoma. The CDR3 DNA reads TGTGCCAGCAGTGGTTTCTCTGGTAGGCTGGAGACCCAGTACTTC. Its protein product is CASSGFSGRLETQYF.